The 27 T cell receptor beta chains below come from one sample, sequenced in a study of cytomegalovirus exposure and HLA in healthy donors. Vbeta (60) and Jbeta (13) primers were used in the PCR. Some clones are missing from TCRdb's copy, which holds only in-frame ones; the method was immunoSEQ multiplex PCR. The top ten hold roughly 2% of the sample, which has roughly 120,000 clones, around 80% seen once. Sequenced: PBMCs. Source of these receptors: a man in his late teens or twenties in good health and CMV-seronegative.

The chain employs TRBV28 and TRBJ1-1, with TRBD1 identical over 7 bases. The V gene end was trimmed by 2 bases and the J gene end by 10 bases; junction bases not matched to a gene: 7. This CDR3 is built from 13 residues. The germline CDR1 and CDR2 sequences are MDHEN and SYDVKM. CDR3 sequence reads: CASSLPTGQIAFF. In nucleotides, the CDR3 is TGTGCCAGCAGTTTACCGACGGGACAGATAGCTTTCTTT.

The chain is built from TRBV6-1 and TRBJ1-1; weak D call: TRBD1 (5 bases). Trimming stripped 7 bases from V and 0 bases from J, with 9 bases between. The CDR3 totals 13 residues. Looked up from germline, CDR1 is MNHNS and CDR2 is SASEGT. The CDR3, as DNA: TGTGCCAGCACCAGGACATTGAACACTGAAGCTTTCTTT. This encodes CASTRTLNTEAFF.

CDR3 loop: CASSQDRVVREQFF. DNA for the CDR3: TGTGCCAGCAGCCAAGATCGGGTGGTAAGAGAGCAGTTCTTC. The V and J genes are TRBV14 and TRBJ2-1; no clear D. The V end was cut by 0 bases, the J end by 10 bases, with 13 bases between. The CDR3 has 14 residues. Germline V gene lookup returns CDR1 SGHDN and CDR2 FVKESK. Full variable domain (remainder filled in from reference TRBV14 and TRBJ2-1): EAGVTQFPSHSVIEKGQTVTLRCDPISGHDNLYWYRRVMGKEIKFLLHFVKESKQDESGMPNNRFLAERTGGTYSTLKVQPAELEDSGVYFCASSQDRVVREQFFGPGTRLTVL.

The chain employs TRBV21-1 and TRBJ2-7; the table's D call, TRBD2, has no DNA check behind it. TRBV21-1 constitutes a pseudogene. CDR3 size: 19 residues. The CDR3 nucleotides read TGTGCCAGCAGCAAAGCCGGACTAGCGGGATATACAGGCATCTACGAGCAGTACTTC. Translated: CASSKAGLAGYTGIYEQYF.

This clone was counted a few times. This chain links TRBV5-6 with TRBJ2-7, with D perhaps matching TRBD2 (7 bases). Germline CDR1 is SGHDT and CDR2 is YYEEEE. Trimming stripped 6 bases from V and 3 bases from J, with 13 bases between. The CDR3 has 13 amino acids. The CDR3 reads CASTTGGDYEQYF. The CDR3 nucleotides read TGTGCCAGCACTACGGGGGGCGACTACGAGCAGTACTTC. The whole variable domain, filled in from reference TRBV5-6 and TRBJ2-7, reads DAGVTQSPTHLIKTRGQQVTLRCSPKSGHDTVSWYQQALGQGPQFIFQYYEEEERQRGNFPDRFSGHQFPNYSSELNVNALLLGDSALYLCASTTGGDYEQYFGPGTRLTVT.

The chain employs TRBV10-1 and TRBJ2-1, with 9 bases aligning to TRBD2. Germline-derived CDR1 and CDR2 are WNHNN and SYGVQD (reference sequence). This CDR3 has 18 residues. V shed 6 bases and J 5 bases; nucleotides not matched to a gene: 17. The CDR3 nucleotides read TGCGCCAGCAGACCCCGTAGCGGGAGCCCCGCTGGGGACAATGAGCAGTTCTTC. As protein: CASRPRSGSPAGDNEQFF.

This sequence joins TRBV19 and TRBJ2-5; D is unresolved. The closer fit of TRBJ2-7 to the DNA end suggests the J call may be wrong. Germline lookup yields CDR1 LNHDA and CDR2 SQIVND (reference sequence). There are 15 residues in the CDR3. For the CDR3, the DNA is TGTGCCAGTAGTATAGATCTAGTCAACGGTTACGAGCAGTACTTC. Its translation: CASSIDLVNGYEQYF.

J is TRBJ1-4 and V is TRBV9, with 8 bases that match TRBD1. V lost 3 bases, J lost 3 bases, and 7 bases stayed unmatched. In germline, CDR1 is SGDLS, CDR2 YYNGEE. This CDR3 has 16 residues. As DNA, the CDR3 is TGTGCCAGCAGCGACGGACAGGGTTGGGCTAATGAAAAACTGTTTTTT. It encodes CASSDGQGWANEKLFF.

The V call is TRBV12-5, the J call TRBJ2-7, with TRBD2 as a possible D gene (5 bases). Germline V gene sequence: CDR1 LGHNT, CDR2 FRNRAP. This CDR3 has 11 residues. Between the trimmed V and J ends, which lost 4 bases and 6 bases, there was a span of 7 bases. CDR3 residues: CASGSGSEQYF. The CDR3 nucleotides read TGTGCTAGTGGTTCGGGATCCGAGCAGTACTTC.

This clone was seen only a few times. This sample also contains other DNA sequences that code for the same CDR3. V and J are TRBV2 and TRBJ1-5; D is possibly TRBD1 (5 bases). The germline V gene encodes CDR1 SNHLY and CDR2 FYNNEI. CDR3 length: 14 amino acids. Trimming took off 7 bases at V and 1 base at J, with 11 bases between the two ends. This CDR3 reads CASTPGLSNQPQHF. The CDR3 nucleotides are TGTGCCAGCACCCCAGGGTTGAGCAATCAGCCCCAGCATTTT.

This clone has only a few counts. V is TRBV6-1 and J is TRBJ1-2; TRBD1 is a possible D gene (5 bases). Germline loops: CDR1 MNHNS, CDR2 SASEGT. The CDR3 totals 14 residues. V was trimmed by 3 bases and J by 3 bases, leaving 11 bases between them. In DNA form, the CDR3 reads TGTGCCAGCAGTGACCCACAGGTATACTATGGCTACACCTTC. Its protein product is CASSDPQVYYGYTF.

V is TRBV7-9 and J is TRBJ1-2; D is undetermined. CDR1 is SEHNR, CDR2 FQNEAQ, per germline (reference sequence). CDR3 length equals 16 residues. V lost 4 bases and J 0 bases, leaving 15 bases between the germline ends. CDR3 region: CASSSLGWATNYGYTF. The CDR3 DNA sequence: TGTGCCAGCAGCTCCCTTGGGTGGGCCACTAACTATGGCTACACCTTC.

The chain employs TRBV2 and TRBJ2-2; 9 nucleotides agree with TRBD1. V lost 5 bases to trimming and J lost 3 bases; unmatched junction nucleotides: 4. CDR3 length equals 15 residues. The germline CDR1 and CDR2 sequences are SNHLY and FYNNEI. The CDR3: CASSPQGADTGELFF. The CDR3 nucleotides read TGTGCCAGCAGTCCACAGGGGGCGGACACCGGGGAGCTGTTTTTT. The variable domain in full, completed from reference TRBV2 and TRBJ2-2, reads EPEVTQTPSHQVTQMGQEVILRCVPISNHLYFYWYRQILGQKVEFLVSFYNNEISEKSEIFDDQFSVERPDGSNFTLKIRSTKLEDSAMYFCASSPQGADTGELFFGEGSRLTVL.

V gene TRBV27 combines with J gene TRBJ2-1; TRBD2 aligns across 14 bases. Germline V lookup: CDR1 MNHEY, CDR2 SMNVEV (reference sequence). The CDR3 spans 18 residues. Unmatched junction bases numbered 13, after V lost 5 bases and J lost 7 bases. The CDR3 region is CASSPTSGRAPGVNEQFF. CDR3 in DNA: TGTGCCAGCAGTCCGACTAGCGGGAGGGCCCCCGGGGTTAATGAGCAGTTCTTC.

This clone has just a few counts. The V call is TRBV7-9, the J call TRBJ1-1, with 7 bases matching TRBD1. V was pared by 5 bases and J by 6 bases, with 6 bases of the junction left unmatched. The CDR3 runs to 13 residues. Looked up from germline, CDR1 is SEHNR and CDR2 is FQNEAQ (reference sequence). The CDR3, as DNA: TGTGCCAGCAGCCTAGACAGGGACCCTGAAGCTTTCTTT. It yields the protein CASSLDRDPEAFF.

The gene calls are TRBV2 and TRBJ2-5; 7 bases are a match to TRBD1. This CDR3 is 14 amino acids long. The J segment lost 8 bases and the V segment lost 7 bases, leaving 13 bases of the junction unmatched. Germline CDR1 is SNHLY and CDR2 is FYNNEI. The CDR3 spells CASMTGRFLDTQYF. The CDR3 DNA reads TGTGCCAGCATGACAGGGCGGTTTCTGGACACCCAGTACTTC.

The V gene is TRBV28, the J gene TRBJ1-2; 12 bases agree with TRBD1. Germline trimming cut 5 bases from V and 2 bases from J; bases unmatched to any gene: 12. The CDR3 totals 18 residues. From germline, CDR1 is MDHEN and CDR2 SYDVKM. CDR3 loop: CASSVQLPGTGGNYGYTF. CDR3 coding DNA: TGTGCCAGCAGTGTCCAACTACCTGGGACAGGGGGCAACTATGGCTACACCTTC.

This clone was seen a handful of times. The genes are TRBV4-2 and TRBJ1-5; D may be TRBD1 (5 bases). CDR1 is LGHNA, CDR2 YNFKEQ, per germline. The germline V and J ends were trimmed by 0 bases and 4 bases, with 7 bases remaining between them. CDR3 length: 14 amino acids. CDR3 in DNA: TGTGCCAGCAGCCAAGACCAGGGAAATCAGCCCCAGCATTTT. Its protein product is CASSQDQGNQPQHF.

This chain links TRBV15 with TRBJ2-2, with D perhaps TRBD1 (6 bases). The length of the CDR3 is 15 residues. Trimming stripped 1 base from V and 3 bases from J, with 9 bases between. Germline CDR1 LNHNV, CDR2 YYDKDF (reference sequence). The CDR3 DNA reads TGTGCCACCAGCAGAGGGGACACGGACACCGGGGAGCTGTTTTTT. This codes for CATSRGDTDTGELFF.

This clone was seen more than once but under ten times. V gene TRBV5-1 combines with J gene TRBJ2-3, with 12 bases matching TRBD1. Trimming at V came to 3 bases and at J to 2 bases, leaving 4 bases not matched to a gene. Per germline, CDR1 SGHRS and CDR2 YFSETQ. CDR3 length equals 16 residues. The CDR3 DNA is TGCGCCAGCAGCTGGGGACAGGGGGCCGTCACAGATACGCAGTATTTT. Translation: CASSWGQGAVTDTQYF.

The chain carries TRBV19 and TRBJ2-1, with 10 bases matching TRBD2. CDR3 length: 20 residues. The germline V gene encodes CDR1 LNHDA and CDR2 SQIVND (reference sequence). The V and J ends lost 3 bases and 4 bases, in that order; junction bases with no gene match: 18. CDR3 protein: CASSMPPFRVAGGSYNEQFF. DNA for the CDR3: TGTGCCAGTAGTATGCCCCCCTTTAGGGTAGCGGGAGGATCGTACAATGAGCAGTTCTTC. The full variable domain, rest sourced from reference TRBV19 and TRBJ2-1, is DGGITQSPKYLFRKEGQNVTLSCEQNLNHDAMYWYRQDPGQGLRLIYYSQIVNDFQKGDIAEGYSVSREKKESFPLTVTSAQKNPTAFYLCASSMPPFRVAGGSYNEQFFGPGTRLTVL.

This sequence joins TRBV18 and TRBJ1-2; the D gene is possibly TRBD1 (5 bases). Germline V CDR1 and CDR2: KGHSH, LQKENI. Trimming cost V 6 bases and J 4 bases, with 18 bases left between them. CDR3 length: 15 amino acids. CDR3: CASSDQGSSLYGYTF. The CDR3 bases are TGTGCCAGCTCCGACCAGGGCAGCTCCCTCTATGGCTACACCTTC.

The chain is built from TRBV5-1 and TRBJ2-5, with D possibly being TRBD1 (6 bases). Deletions cut 2 bases from V and 9 bases from J, with 17 bases between. The length of the CDR3 is 14 residues. Germline V lookup: CDR1 SGHRS, CDR2 YFSETQ. CDR3 sequence reads: CASSFGGPSGAQYF. For the CDR3, the DNA is TGCGCCAGCAGCTTTGGAGGACCTTCAGGGGCCCAGTACTTC.

The J gene is TRBJ1-1, the V gene TRBV29-1; D unclear. The CDR3 is made up of 13 amino acids. Trimming pared 1 base from V and 2 bases from J, leaving 8 bases between. Per germline, CDR1 SQVTM and CDR2 ANQGSEA. The CDR3 loop reads CSVEGQQNTEAFF. CDR3 in DNA: TGCAGCGTTGAAGGACAACAAAACACTGAAGCTTTCTTT.

This clone occurred once. The chain recombines TRBV6-1 with TRBJ2-5; TRBD2 aligns across 8 bases. J was trimmed by 7 bases and V by 8 bases; bases with no gene match: 9. There are 13 residues in the CDR3. Germline V CDR1 and CDR2: MNHNS, SASEGT. The CDR3 loop is CASPGGVSWTQYF. For the CDR3, the DNA is TGTGCCAGCCCCGGGGGGGTGAGTTGGACCCAGTACTTC.

V usage is TRBV30 and J usage is TRBJ2-7; tentatively, D is TRBD1 (6 bases). Germline loops: CDR1 GTSNPN, CDR2 SVGIG (reference sequence). Trimming pared 0 bases from V and 2 bases from J, leaving 11 bases between. CDR3 size: 14 residues. CDR3 amino acids: CAWSVGRGAYEQYF. CDR3 DNA: TGTGCCTGGAGTGTAGGCAGGGGAGCCTACGAGCAGTACTTC.

The chain employs TRBV5-1 and TRBJ2-1, with 8 bases aligning to TRBD2. The CDR3 spans 18 residues. Germline values: CDR1 SGHRS, CDR2 YFSETQ. Trimming removed 4 bases from V and 0 bases from J; junction bases left unmatched: 12. CDR3 coding DNA: TGCGCCAGCAGCCTCAGACTCAGCGGGAGTTCCTCCTACAATGAGCAGTTCTTC. This encodes CASSLRLSGSSSYNEQFF.